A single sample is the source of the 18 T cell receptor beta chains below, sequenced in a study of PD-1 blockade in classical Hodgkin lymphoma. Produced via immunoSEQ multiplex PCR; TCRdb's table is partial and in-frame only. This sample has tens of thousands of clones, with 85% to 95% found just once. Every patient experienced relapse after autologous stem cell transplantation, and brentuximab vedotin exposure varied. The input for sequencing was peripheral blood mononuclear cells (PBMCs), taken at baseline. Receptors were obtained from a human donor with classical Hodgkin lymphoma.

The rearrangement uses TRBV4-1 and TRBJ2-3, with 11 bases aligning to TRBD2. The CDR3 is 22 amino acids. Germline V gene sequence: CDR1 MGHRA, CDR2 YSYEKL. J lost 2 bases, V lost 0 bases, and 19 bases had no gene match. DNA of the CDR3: TGCGCCAGCAGCCAAGAATTTAGCGGGGGGGCCGGATCACCGGAAATCACAGATACGCAGTATTTT. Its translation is CASSQEFSGGAGSPEITDTQYF.

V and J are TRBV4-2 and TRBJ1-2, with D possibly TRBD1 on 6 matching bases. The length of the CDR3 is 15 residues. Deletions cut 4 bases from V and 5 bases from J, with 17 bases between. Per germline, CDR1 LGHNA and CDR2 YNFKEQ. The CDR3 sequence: CASSLPGQQIYGYTF. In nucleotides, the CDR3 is TGTGCCAGCAGCCTTCCAGGACAGCAAATTTATGGCTACACCTTC.

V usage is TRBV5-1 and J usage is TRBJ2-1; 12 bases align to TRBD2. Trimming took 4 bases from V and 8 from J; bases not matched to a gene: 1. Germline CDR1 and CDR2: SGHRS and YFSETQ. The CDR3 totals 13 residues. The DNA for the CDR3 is TGCGCCAGCAGCCGGACTAGCGGGGATGAGCAGTTCTTC. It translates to CASSRTSGDEQFF.

CDR3 nucleotides: TGCAGTGCAACAGGGGTGGGCTACACCTTC. Protein: CSATGVGYTF. The genes are TRBV20-1 and TRBJ1-2, with TRBD1 identical over 7 bases. The length of the CDR3 is 10 residues. CDR1 and CDR2 (germline): DFQATT, SNEGSKA (reference sequence). Losses at the gene ends were 6 bases for V and 8 bases for J; bases not matched to a gene: 3.

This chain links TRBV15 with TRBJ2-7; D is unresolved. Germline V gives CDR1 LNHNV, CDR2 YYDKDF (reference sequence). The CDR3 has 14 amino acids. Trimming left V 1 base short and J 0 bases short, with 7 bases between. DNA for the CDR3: TGTGCCACCAGCAGAGGTATGAACTCCTACGAGCAGTACTTC. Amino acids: CATSRGMNSYEQYF.

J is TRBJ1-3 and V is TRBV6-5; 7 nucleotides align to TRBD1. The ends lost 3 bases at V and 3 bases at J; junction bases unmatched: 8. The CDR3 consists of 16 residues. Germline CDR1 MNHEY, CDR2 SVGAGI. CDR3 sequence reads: CASSYYFGTVGNTIYF. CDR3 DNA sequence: TGTGCCAGCAGTTATTACTTCGGGACAGTTGGAAACACCATATATTTT.

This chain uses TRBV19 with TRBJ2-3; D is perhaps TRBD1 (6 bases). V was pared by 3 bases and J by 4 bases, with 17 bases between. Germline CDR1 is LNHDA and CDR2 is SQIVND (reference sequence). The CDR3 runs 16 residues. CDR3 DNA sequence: TGTGCCAGTAGTATTTTATTTCCAGGGGAAGCAGATACGCAGTATTTT. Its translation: CASSILFPGEADTQYF.

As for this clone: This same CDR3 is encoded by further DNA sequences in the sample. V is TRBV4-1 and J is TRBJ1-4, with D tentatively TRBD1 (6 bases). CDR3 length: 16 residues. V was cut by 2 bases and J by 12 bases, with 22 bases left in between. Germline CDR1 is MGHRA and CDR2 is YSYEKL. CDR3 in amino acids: CASSQHRDNPVGELFF. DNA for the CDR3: TGCGCCAGCAGCCAACACCGGGACAACCCCGTTGGGGAACTGTTTTTT.

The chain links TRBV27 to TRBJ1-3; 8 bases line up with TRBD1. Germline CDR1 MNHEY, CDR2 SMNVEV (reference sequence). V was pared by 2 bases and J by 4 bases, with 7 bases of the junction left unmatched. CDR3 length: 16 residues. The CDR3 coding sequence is TGTGCCAGCAGTTTAGGCGACAGGGGAGCCGGAAACACCATATATTTT. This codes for CASSLGDRGAGNTIYF.

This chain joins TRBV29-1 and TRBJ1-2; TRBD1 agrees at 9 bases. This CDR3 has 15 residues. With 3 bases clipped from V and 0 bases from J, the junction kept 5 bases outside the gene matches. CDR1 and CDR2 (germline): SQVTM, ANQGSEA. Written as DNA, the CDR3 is TGCAGCGTTGAGACAGGGGGTACTTCTAACTATGGCTACACCTTC. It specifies CSVETGGTSNYGYTF.

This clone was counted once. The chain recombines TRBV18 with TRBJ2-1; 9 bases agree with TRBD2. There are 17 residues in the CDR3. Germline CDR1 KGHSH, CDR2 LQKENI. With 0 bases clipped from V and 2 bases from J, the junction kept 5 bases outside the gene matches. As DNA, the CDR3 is TGTGCCAGCTCACCACCAAGTCTAGCGGGACCCTACAATGAGCAGTTCTTC. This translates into CASSPPSLAGPYNEQFF.

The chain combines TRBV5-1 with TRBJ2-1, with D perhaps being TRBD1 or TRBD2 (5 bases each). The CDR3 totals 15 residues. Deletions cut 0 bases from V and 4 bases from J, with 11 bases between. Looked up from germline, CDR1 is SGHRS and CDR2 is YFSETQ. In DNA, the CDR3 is TGCGCCAGCAGCTTGGTCAGGGAGAAGTACAATGAGCAGTTCTTC. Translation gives CASSLVREKYNEQFF.

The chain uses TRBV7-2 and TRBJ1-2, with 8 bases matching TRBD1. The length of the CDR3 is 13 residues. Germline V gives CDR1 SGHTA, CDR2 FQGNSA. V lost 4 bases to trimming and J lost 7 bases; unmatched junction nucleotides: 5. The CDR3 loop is CASSSGQGRGYTF. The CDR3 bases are TGTGCCAGCAGCTCCGGACAGGGTCGTGGCTACACCTTC.

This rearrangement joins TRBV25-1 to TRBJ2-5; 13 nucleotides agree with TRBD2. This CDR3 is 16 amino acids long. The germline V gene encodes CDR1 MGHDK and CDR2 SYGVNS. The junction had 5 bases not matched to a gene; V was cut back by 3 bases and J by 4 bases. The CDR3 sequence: CASSDPGLAGVETQYF. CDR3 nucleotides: TGTGCCAGCAGTGATCCAGGACTAGCGGGGGTAGAGACCCAGTACTTC.

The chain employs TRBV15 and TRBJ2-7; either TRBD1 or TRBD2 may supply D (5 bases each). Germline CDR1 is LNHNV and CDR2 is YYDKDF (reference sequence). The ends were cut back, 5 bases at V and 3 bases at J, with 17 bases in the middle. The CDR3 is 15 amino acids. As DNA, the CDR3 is TGTGCCACCAGCCCCGCGCGGCAGGGAGACTACGAGCAGTACTTC. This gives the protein CATSPARQGDYEQYF.

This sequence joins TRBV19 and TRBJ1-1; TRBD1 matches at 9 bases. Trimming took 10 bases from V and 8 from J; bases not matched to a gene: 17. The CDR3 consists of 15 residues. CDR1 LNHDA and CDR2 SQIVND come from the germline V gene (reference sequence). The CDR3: CATRIWNRGLSEAFF. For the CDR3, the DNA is TGTGCCACCAGAATTTGGAACAGGGGGCTTTCGGAAGCTTTCTTT.

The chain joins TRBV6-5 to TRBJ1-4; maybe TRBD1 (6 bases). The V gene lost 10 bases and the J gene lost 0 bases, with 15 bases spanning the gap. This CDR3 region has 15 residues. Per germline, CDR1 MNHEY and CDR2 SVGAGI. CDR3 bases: TGTGCCACCTCACGTCAGGGGACAACTAATGAAAAACTGTTTTTT. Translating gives CATSRQGTTNEKLFF.

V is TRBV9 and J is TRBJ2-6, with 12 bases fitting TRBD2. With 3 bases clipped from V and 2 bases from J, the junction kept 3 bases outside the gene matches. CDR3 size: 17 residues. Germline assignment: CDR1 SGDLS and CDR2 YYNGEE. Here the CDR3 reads CASSGLAGGPGANVLTF. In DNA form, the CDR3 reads TGTGCCAGCAGCGGTCTAGCGGGGGGGCCTGGGGCCAACGTCCTGACTTTC. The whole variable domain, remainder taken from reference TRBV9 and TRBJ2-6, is DSGVTQTPKHLITATGQRVTLRCSPRSGDLSVYWYQQSLDQGLQFLIQYYNGEERAKGNILERFSAQQFPDLHSELNLSSLELGDSALYFCASSGLAGGPGANVLTFGAGSRLTVL.